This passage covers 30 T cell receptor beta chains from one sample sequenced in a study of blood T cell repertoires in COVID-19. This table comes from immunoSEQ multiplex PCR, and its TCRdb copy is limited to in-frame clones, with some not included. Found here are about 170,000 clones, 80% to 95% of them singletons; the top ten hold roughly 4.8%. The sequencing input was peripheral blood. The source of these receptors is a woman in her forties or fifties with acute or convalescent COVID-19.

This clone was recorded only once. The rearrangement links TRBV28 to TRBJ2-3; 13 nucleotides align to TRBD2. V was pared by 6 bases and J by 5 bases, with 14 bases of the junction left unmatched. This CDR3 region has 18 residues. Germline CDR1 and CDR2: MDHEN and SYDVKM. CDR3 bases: TGTGCCAGCAGCCCTTACCCACTACGACTAGCGGGAGGAGATACGCAGTATTTT. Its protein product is CASSPYPLRLAGGDTQYF.

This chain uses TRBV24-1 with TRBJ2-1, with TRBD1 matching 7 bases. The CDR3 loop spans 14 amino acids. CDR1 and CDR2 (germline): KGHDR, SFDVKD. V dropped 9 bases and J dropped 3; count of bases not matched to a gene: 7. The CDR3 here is CATAPGQIYNEQFF. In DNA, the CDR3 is TGTGCCACCGCACCGGGACAGATCTACAATGAGCAGTTCTTC.

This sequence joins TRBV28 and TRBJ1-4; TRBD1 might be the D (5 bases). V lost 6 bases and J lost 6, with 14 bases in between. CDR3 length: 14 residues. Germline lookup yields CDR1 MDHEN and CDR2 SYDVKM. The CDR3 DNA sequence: TGTGCCAGCAGCCTACAGGCCGCGGATGAAAAACTGTTTTTT. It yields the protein CASSLQAADEKLFF. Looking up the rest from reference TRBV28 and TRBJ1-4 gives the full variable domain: DVKVTQSSRYLVKRTGEKVFLECVQDMDHENMFWYRQDPGLGLRLIYFSYDVKMKEKGDIPEGYSVSREKKERFSLILESASTNQTSMYLCASSLQAADEKLFFGSGTQLSVL.

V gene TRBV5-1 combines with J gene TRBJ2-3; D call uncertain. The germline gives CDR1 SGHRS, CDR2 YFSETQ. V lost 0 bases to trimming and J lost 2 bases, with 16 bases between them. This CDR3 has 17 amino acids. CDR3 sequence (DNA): TGCGCCAGCAGCTTGGTCGGAACAGAGCTCCCCACAGATACGCAGTATTTT. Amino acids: CASSLVGTELPTDTQYF.

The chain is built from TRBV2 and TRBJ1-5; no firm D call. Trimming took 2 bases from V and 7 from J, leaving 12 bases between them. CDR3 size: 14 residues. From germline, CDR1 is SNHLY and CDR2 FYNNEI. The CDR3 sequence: CASSEREGRQPQHF. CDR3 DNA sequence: TGTGCCAGCAGTGAAAGGGAGGGTCGGCAGCCCCAGCATTTT.

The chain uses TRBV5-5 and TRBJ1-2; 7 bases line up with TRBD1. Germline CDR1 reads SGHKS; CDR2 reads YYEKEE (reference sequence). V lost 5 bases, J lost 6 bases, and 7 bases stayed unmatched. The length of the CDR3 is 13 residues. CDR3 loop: CASRYTGENGYTF. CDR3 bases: TGTGCCAGCAGATACACAGGGGAAAATGGCTACACCTTC.

The CDR3 DNA is TGTGCCAGCAGACTACAGGGTTCCGGAAACACCATATATTTT. Protein product: CASRLQGSGNTIYF. This chain connects TRBV6-5 to TRBJ1-3, with D possibly matching TRBD1 (6 bases). The CDR3 runs 14 residues. The V end was cut by 6 bases, the J end by 4 bases, with 13 bases between. The V gene's germline CDR1 is MNHEY and CDR2 SVGAGI.

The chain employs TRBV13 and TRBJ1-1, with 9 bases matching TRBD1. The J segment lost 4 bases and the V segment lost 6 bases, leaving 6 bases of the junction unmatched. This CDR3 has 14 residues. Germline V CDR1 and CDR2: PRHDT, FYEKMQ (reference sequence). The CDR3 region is CASRGGQGVTEAFF. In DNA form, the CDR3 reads TGTGCCAGCAGAGGGGGACAGGGTGTCACTGAAGCTTTCTTT. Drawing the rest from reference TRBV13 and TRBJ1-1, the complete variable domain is AAGVIQSPRHLIKEKRETATLKCYPIPRHDTVYWYQQGPGQDPQFLISFYEKMQSDKGSIPDRFSAQQFSDYHSELNMSSLELGDSALYFCASRGGQGVTEAFFGQGTRLTVV.

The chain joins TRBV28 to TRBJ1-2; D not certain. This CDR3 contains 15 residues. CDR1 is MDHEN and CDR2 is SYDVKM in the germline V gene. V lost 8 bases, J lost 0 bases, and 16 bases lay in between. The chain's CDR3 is CASLKLVKTNYGYTF. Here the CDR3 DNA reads TGTGCCAGCCTAAAATTAGTGAAAACTAACTATGGCTACACCTTC.

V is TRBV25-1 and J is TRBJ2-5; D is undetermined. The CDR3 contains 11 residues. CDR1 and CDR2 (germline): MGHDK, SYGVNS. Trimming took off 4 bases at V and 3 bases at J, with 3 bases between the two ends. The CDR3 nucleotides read TGTGCCAGCAGTGCCGAAGAGACCCAGTACTTC. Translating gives CASSAEETQYF.

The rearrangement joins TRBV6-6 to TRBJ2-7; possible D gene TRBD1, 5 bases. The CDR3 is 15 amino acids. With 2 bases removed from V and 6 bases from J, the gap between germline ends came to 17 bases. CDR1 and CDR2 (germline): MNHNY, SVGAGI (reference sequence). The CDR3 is CASSYRGREVSEQYF. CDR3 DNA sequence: TGTGCCAGCAGTTACCGTGGCAGGGAAGTGAGCGAGCAGTACTTC.

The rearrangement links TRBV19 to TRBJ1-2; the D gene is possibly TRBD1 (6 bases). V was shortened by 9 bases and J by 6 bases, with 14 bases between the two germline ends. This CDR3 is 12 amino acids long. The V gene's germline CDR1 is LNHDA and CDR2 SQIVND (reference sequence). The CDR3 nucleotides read TGTGCCAGCGCCTGGGAGGGGGATGGCTACACCTTC. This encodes CASAWEGDGYTF.

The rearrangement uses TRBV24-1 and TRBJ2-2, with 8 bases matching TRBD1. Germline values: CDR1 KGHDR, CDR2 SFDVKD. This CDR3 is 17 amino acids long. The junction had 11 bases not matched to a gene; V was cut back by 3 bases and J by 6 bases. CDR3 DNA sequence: TGTGCCACCAGTGATGTTACCGGGACAGGTCGCGCCGGGGAGCTGTTTTTT. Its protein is CATSDVTGTGRAGELFF.

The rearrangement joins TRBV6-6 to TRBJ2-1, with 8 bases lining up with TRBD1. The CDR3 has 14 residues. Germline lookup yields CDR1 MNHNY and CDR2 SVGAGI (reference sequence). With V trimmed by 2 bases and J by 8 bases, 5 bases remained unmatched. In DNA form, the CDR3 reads TGTGCCAGCAGTTACCCCGCAGGGGGCGATGAGCAGTTCTTC. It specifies CASSYPAGGDEQFF.

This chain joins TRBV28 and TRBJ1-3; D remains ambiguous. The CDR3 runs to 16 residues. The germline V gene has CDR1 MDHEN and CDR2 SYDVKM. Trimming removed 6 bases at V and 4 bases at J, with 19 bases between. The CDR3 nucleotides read TGTGCCAGCAGCCACAGCCTCCGGTTTTACGGAAACACCATATATTTT. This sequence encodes CASSHSLRFYGNTIYF.

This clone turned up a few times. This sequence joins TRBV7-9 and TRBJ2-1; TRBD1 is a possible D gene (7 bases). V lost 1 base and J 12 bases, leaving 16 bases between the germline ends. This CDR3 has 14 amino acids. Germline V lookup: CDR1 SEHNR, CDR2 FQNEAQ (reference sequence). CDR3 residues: CASSLGPGGIRQFF. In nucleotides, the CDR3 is TGTGCCAGCAGCTTAGGGCCAGGGGGGATAAGGCAGTTCTTC.

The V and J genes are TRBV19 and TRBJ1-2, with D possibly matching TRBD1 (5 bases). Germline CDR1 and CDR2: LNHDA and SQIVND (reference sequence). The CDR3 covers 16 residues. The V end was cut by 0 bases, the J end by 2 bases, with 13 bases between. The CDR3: CASSIEGAGWNYGYTF. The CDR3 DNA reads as TGTGCCAGTAGTATAGAAGGGGCAGGGTGGAACTATGGCTACACCTTC.

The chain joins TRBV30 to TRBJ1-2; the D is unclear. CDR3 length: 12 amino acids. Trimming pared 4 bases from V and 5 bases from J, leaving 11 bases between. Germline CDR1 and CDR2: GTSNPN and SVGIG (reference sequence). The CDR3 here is CAWTPPGYGYTF. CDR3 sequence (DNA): TGTGCCTGGACCCCCCCCGGGTATGGCTACACCTTC. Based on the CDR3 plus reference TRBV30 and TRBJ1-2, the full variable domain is SQTIHQWPATLVQPVGSPLSLECTVEGTSNPNLYWYRQAAGRGLQLLFYSVGIGQISSEVPQNLSASRPQDRQFILSSKKLLLSDSGFYLCAWTPPGYGYTFGSGTRLTVV.

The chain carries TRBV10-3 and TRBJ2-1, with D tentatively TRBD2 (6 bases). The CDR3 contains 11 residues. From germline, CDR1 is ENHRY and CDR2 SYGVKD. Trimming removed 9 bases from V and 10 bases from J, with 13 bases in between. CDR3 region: CAIESEGEQFF. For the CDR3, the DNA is TGTGCCATAGAATCGGAGGGAGAGCAGTTCTTC.

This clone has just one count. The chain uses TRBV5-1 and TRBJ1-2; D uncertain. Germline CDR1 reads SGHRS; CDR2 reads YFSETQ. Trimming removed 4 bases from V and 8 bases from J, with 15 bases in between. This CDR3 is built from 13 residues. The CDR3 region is CASSRDNERGYTF. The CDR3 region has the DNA TGCGCCAGCAGCCGAGACAACGAGCGGGGCTACACCTTC.

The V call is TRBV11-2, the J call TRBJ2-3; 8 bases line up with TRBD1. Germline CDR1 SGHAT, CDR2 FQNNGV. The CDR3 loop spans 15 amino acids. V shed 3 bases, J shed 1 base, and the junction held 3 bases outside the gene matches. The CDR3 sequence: CASSFPGQGTDTQYF. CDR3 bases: TGTGCCAGCAGCTTTCCGGGACAGGGCACAGATACGCAGTATTTT. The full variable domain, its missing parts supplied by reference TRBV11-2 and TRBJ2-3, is EAGVAQSPRYKIIEKRQSVAFWCNPISGHATLYWYQQILGQGPKLLIQFQNNGVVDDSQLPKDRFSAERLKGVDSTLKIQPAKLEDSAVYLCASSFPGQGTDTQYFGPGTRLTVL.

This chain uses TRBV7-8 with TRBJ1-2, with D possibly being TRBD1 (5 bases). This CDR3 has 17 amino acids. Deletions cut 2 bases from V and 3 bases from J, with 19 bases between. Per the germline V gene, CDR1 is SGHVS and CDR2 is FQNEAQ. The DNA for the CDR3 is TGTGCCAGCAGCTTAAGAGTCAGAACAGGAGGGGACTATGGCTACACCTTC. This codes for CASSLRVRTGGDYGYTF.

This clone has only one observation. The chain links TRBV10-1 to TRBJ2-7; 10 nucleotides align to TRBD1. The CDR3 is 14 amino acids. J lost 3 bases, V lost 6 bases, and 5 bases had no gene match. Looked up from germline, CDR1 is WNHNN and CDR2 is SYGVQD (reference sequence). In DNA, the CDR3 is TGCGCCAGCAGCCGGGACAGGGGTTTCTACGAGCAGTACTTC. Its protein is CASSRDRGFYEQYF.

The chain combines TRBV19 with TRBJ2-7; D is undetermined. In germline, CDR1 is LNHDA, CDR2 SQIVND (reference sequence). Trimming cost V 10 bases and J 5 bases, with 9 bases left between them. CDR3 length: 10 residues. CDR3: CATPQNEQYF. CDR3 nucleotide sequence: TGTGCCACCCCCCAGAACGAGCAGTACTTC.

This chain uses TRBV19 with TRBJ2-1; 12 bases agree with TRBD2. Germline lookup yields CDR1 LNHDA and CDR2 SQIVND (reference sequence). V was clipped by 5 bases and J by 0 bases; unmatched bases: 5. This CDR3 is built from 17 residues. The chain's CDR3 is CASSVTSGGSSYNEQFF. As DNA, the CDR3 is TGTGCCAGTAGTGTGACTAGCGGGGGTTCCTCCTACAATGAGCAGTTCTTC.

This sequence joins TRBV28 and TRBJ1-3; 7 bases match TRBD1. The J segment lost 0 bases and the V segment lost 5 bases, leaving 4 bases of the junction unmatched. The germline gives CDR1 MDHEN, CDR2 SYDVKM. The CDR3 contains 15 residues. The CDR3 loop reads CASSLGQASGNTIYF. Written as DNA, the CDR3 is TGTGCCAGCAGTCTCGGACAGGCCTCTGGAAACACCATATATTTT.

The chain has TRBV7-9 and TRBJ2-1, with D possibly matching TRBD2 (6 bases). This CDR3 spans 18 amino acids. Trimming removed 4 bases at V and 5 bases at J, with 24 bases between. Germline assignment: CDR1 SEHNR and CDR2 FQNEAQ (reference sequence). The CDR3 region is CASSSPAWSGPQNNEQFF. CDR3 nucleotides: TGTGCCAGCAGCTCACCGGCGTGGAGCGGGCCCCAGAACAATGAGCAGTTCTTC.

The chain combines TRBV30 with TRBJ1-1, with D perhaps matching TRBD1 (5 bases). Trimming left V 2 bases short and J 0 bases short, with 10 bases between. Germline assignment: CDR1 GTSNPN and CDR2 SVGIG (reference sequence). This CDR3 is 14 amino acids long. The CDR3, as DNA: TGTGCCTGGAGTTTACGACAGCTGAACACTGAAGCTTTCTTT. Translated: CAWSLRQLNTEAFF.

CDR3 residues: CASSFSGAYEQYF. In nucleotides, the CDR3 is TGTGCCAGCAGCTTCTCAGGGGCCTACGAGCAGTACTTC. The chain carries TRBV5-4 and TRBJ2-7; perhaps TRBD1 as D (6 bases). Trimming took off 2 bases at V and 2 bases at J, with 8 bases between the two ends. The CDR3 totals 13 residues. Germline values: CDR1 SGHNT, CDR2 YYREEE (reference sequence).

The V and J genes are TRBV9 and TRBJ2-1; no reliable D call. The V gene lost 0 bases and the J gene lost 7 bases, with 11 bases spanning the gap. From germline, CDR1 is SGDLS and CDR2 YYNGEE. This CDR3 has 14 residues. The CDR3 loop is CASSVVASLNEQFF. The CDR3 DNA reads TGTGCCAGCAGCGTAGTAGCTAGTCTTAATGAGCAGTTCTTC.